This TCR beta chain was captured in a study of regulatory T cells in long-lasting Graves disease. Germline V lookup: CDR1 LGHDT, CDR2 YNNKEL (reference sequence). The V and J ends lost 4 bases and 1 base respectively, with 13 bases between them. The CDR3 totals 16 residues. Only a few counts were recorded for this clonotype. Its antigen is unidentified. Study-wide points: Public clonotype sharing was higher in persistent than newly diagnosed patients.

Time point specified: persistent/refractory GD, antithyroid drugs over 5 years with positive TRAb. PBMCs provided the RNA from which the TCR library was made. Patients came through an endocrinology department, and that department was in Xi'an, China. Both iRepertoire HTBI primers and Arm-PCR of CDR3 regions were used to build the TCR beta libraries. TCRdb passed the multiplex PCR reads through MiXCR, listing each CDR3 protein once. In the table there are over 650,000 distinct CDR3 sequences, 30% of which are singletons. The input for sequencing was peripheral blood mononuclear cells (PBMCs), taken when the disease was refractory, from a patient treated with antithyroid drugs. The chain is built from TRBV3-1 and TRBJ2-2; D might be TRBD1 or TRBD2, each matching 5 bases. The receptor's source is a female donor with Graves disease. CDR3 bases: TGTGCCAGCAGCCTCGAGGGGCGCCTGAACACCGGGGAGCTGTTTTTT. It yields the protein CASSLEGRLNTGELFF.